This T cell receptor (beta chain) was identified during a study of blood T cell repertoires in COVID-19. Study details: Spain, Italy and the United States supplied samples that represented acute and convalescent COVID-19. The analysed material was cDNA or gDNA that came from T cells, B-cell-depleted T cells, or PBMCs.

This clone was detected only once. Per the authors' pipeline: Nucleated cell number was recorded as an estimate derived from reference gene primer amplification. Libraries were prepared by immunoSEQ multiplex PCR; TCRdb keeps only in-frame clonotypes and omits some of them. The DNA was the basis for D and trimming; V, J and clone size are from that table. The repertoire consists of about 190,000 clones, with 89% occurring once and the leading ten covering around 7%. Sequenced material: peripheral blood. The TCR was taken from a middle-aged man with acute or convalescent COVID-19.

CDR3 sequence (DNA): TGTGCCAGCAGCTTGCGGACACAACGCGGGAGCAGGAGTGGAAACACCATATATTTT. Translated, it gives CASSLRTQRGSRSGNTIYF. The rearrangement uses TRBV5-8 and TRBJ1-3; D perhaps matches TRBD1 (5 bases). Germline lookup yields CDR1 SGHTS and CDR2 YDEGEE. The V and J ends lost 1 base and 3 bases respectively, with 23 bases between them. This CDR3 has 19 residues.